This record concerns one T cell receptor (beta chain) sequence. Its antigen remains unidentified. The input lacks base qualities; no much larger clone sits a single base away. These data originate in a study of CD8 T cells in Susac syndrome (dated by TCRdb to about 2019). Background for the entire study: Repertoire sequencing was used to test whether CD8+ T cell activation and differentiation in Susac syndrome was antigen driven. What the research found in general, with its limitations: The number of individuals in the TCR sequencing and HLA analysis was acknowledged as relatively small.

Peripheral blood CD8+ and CD4+ T cells from healthy donors, Susac syndrome patients and multiple sclerosis patients were profiled by high-throughput TCR beta sequencing. The multiple sclerosis controls were treatment-naive patients who had stable or active relapsing-remitting disease and met the revised McDonald criteria. Bulk CD8+ and CD4+ T cells were purified magnetically by negative isolation, whereas CD8+ TEMRA cells were enriched by FACS. Blood was drawn into EDTA tubes, processed within 24 hours, and PBMCs were isolated by density gradient centrifugation. PBMCs intended for TCR sequencing were cryopreserved in liquid nitrogen and thawed later in a water bath at 37 degrees C. The sorted or isolated CD4+, CD8+ and CD8+ TEMRA cells had a purity of 90% or higher. RNA was extracted with the RNeasy kit and roughly 0.5 to 1 ug was reverse transcribed using random hexamers. The immunoSEQ multiplex PCR assay, which covers 54 Vbeta and 13 Jbeta segments, was used to amplify TCR beta CDR3 regions. PCR amplification bias was corrected using a synthetic template baseline for primer optimization and computational correction. Turning to the authors' computational methods: Only productive sequences were kept, with reads annotated to V, D and J genes according to IMGT and analyzed in immunoSEQ Analyzer. Clonality was computed as one minus Shannon entropy normalized by log2 of the number of productive unique sequences. Public and private clones were assessed among the 100 most prevalent clones of each patient and control. Clones were defined as Susac-specific when absent from the healthy and MS cohorts, from some 1,100 published viral clones and from other ImmuneACCESS disease sequences. Using fastp at Q25 and MiXCR, TCRdb reprocessed the public reads and kept productive beta chains. Duplicate CDR3 protein sequences are folded into a single record with the most common DNA and genes. TCRdb assigned the V and J calls; the authors' analysis was not used. A total of 250,000 to 350,000 distinct CDR3 sequences appear in this sample, under 95% of them only once. Over 0.065% of the sample rests with the top ten.

The origin of this receptor is a human donor with multiple sclerosis. The source material was CD4+ T cells from PBMCs.

The DNA sequence is given as TGTGCCAGCAGCTCCCAGGGCGCGAATGAAAAACTGTTTTTT. Protein translation: CASSSQGANEKLFF. The rearrangement combines TRBV5-4 with TRBJ1-4; TRBD1 might be the D gene, on 5 matching bases. Per the germline V gene (reference sequence), SGHNT is the CDR1 and YYREEE is the CDR2. From its cysteine to its phenylalanine, the CDR3 spans 14 amino acids. Left in the record is the CDR3 DNA by itself, 42 bases read in frame from the first base. V is reduced by 3 bases and J by 5 bases, leaving a spacing of 11 bases between them.